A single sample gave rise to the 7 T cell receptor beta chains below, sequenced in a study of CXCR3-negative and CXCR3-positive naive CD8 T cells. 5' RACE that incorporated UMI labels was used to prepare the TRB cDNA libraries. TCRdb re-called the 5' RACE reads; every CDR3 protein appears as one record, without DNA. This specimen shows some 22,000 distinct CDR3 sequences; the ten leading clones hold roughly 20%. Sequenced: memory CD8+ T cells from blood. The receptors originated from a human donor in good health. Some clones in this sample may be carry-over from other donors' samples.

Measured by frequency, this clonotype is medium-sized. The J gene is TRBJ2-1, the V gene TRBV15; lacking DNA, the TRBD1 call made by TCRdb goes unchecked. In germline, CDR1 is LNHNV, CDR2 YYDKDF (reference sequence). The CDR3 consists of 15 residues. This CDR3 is CATSRDFGNPSEQFF.

The CDR3 protein is CASSLRGLEETQYF. The chain employs TRBV12-3 or TRBV12-4 and TRBJ2-5; the D gene TCRdb calls, TRBD1, cannot be checked with no DNA. The CDR3 consists of 14 residues.

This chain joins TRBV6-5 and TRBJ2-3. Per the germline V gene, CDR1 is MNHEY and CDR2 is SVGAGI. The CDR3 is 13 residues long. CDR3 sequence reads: CASSWQSTDTQYF.

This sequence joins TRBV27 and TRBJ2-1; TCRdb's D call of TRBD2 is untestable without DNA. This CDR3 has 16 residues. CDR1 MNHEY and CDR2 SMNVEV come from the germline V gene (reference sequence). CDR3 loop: CASTGKLSGSYNEQFF.

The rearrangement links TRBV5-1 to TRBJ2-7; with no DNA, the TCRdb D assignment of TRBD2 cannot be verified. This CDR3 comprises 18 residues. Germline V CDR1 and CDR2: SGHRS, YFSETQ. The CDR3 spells CASSFGGPELAGGYEQYF.

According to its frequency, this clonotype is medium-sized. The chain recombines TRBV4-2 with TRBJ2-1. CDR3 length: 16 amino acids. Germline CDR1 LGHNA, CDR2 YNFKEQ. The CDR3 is CASSQDPGGSYNEQFF.

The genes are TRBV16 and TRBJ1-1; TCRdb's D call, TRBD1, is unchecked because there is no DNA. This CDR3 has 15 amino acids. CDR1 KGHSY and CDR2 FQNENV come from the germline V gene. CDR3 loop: CASSQSRGTNTEAFF. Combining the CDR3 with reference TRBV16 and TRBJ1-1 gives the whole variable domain GEEVAQTPKHLVRGEGQKAKLYCAPIKGHSYVFWYQQVLKNEFKFLISFQNENVFDETGMPKERFSAKCLPNSPCSLEIQATKLEDSAVYFCASSQSRGTNTEAFFGQGTRLTVV.